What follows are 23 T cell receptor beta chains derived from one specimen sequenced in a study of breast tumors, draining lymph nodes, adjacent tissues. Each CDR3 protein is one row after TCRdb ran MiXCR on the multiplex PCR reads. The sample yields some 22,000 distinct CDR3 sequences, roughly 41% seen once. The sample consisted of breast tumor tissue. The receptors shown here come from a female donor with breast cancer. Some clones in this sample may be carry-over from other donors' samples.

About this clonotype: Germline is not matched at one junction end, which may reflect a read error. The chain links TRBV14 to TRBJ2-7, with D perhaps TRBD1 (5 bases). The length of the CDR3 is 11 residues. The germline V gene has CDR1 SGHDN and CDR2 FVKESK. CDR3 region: CVSSQGYEQYF. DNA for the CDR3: TGTGTCAGCAGCCAGGGCTACGAGCAGTACTTC.

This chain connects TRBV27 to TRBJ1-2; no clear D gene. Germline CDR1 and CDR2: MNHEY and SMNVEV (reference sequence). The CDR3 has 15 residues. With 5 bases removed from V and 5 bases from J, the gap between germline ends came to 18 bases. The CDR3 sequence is CASSRRTEDPYGYTF. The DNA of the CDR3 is TGTGCCAGCAGTAGACGGACGGAGGACCCTTATGGCTACACCTTC.

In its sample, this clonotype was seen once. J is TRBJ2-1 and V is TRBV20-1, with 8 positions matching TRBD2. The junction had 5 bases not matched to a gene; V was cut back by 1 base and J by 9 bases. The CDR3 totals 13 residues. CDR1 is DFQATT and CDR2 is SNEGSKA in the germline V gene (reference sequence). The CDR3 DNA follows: TGCAGTGCTAGAGCCGGGACTAGTGTTGAGCAGTTCTTC. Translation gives CSARAGTSVEQFF.

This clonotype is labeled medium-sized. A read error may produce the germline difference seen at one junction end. The DNA for the CDR3 is TGTGCTAGCAGCTCTAGCGGGCTAAGCACAGATACGCAGTATTTT. It codes for CASSSSGLSTDTQYF. The chain couples TRBV7-7 to TRBJ2-3; 8 bases map to TRBD2. This CDR3 contains 15 residues. Germline V gene data show CDR1 as SSHAT and CDR2 as FNYEAQ (reference sequence).

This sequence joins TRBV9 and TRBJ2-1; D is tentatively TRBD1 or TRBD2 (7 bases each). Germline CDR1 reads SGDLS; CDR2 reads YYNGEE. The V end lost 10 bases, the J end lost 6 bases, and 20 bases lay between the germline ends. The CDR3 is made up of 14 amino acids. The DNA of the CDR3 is TGTGCCTCAGGGGGACTAAAATCCCTCAATGAGCAGTTCTTC. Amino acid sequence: CASGGLKSLNEQFF. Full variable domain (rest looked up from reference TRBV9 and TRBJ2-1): DSGVTQTPKHLITATGQRVTLRCSPRSGDLSVYWYQQSLDQGLQFLIQYYNGEERAKGNILERFSAQQFPDLHSELNLSSLELGDSALYFCASGGLKSLNEQFFGPGTRLTVL.

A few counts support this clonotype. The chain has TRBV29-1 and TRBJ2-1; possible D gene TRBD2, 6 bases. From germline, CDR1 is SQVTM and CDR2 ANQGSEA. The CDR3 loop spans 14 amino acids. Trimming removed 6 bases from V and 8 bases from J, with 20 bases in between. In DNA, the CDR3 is TGCAGCGTCGCCGGAGGGAACAGGCCCCATGAGCAGTTCTTC. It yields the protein CSVAGGNRPHEQFF.

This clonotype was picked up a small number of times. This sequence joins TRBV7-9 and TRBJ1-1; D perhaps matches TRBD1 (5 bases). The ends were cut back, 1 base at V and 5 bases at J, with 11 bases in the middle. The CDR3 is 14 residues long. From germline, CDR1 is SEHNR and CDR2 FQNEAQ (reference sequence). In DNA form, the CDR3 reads TGTGCCAGCAGCTTAGAGGGGTTGGGGACTGAAGCTTTCTTT. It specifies CASSLEGLGTEAFF.

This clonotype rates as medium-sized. The CDR3 protein is CASSLDLDTQYF. The CDR3 DNA is TGTGCCAGCAGCTTAGACTTAGATACGCAGTATTTT. The chain joins TRBV11-2 to TRBJ2-3; D not certain. Trimming left V 0 bases short and J 5 bases short, with 3 bases between. The CDR3 has 12 amino acids. Germline V gene lookup returns CDR1 SGHAT and CDR2 FQNNGV. The whole variable domain, filled in from reference TRBV11-2 and TRBJ2-3, reads EAGVAQSPRYKIIEKRQSVAFWCNPISGHATLYWYQQILGQGPKLLIQFQNNGVVDDSQLPKDRFSAERLKGVDSTLKIQPAKLEDSAVYLCASSLDLDTQYFGPGTRLTVL.

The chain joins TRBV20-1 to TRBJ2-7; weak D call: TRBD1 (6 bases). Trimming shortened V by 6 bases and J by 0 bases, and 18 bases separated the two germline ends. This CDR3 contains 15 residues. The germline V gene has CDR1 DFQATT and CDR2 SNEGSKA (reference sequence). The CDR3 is CSANPPQGSSYEQYF. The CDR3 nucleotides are TGCAGTGCCAATCCCCCTCAGGGGAGCTCCTACGAGCAGTACTTC.

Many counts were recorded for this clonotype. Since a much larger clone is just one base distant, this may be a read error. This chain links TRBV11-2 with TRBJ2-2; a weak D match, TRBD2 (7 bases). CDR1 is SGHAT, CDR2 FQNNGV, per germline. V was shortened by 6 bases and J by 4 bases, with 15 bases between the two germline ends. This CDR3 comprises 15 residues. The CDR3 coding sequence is TGTGCCAGCAGACCCACAGGGAGGGCCACCGGGGAGCTGTTTTTT. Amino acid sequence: CASRPTGRATGELFF.

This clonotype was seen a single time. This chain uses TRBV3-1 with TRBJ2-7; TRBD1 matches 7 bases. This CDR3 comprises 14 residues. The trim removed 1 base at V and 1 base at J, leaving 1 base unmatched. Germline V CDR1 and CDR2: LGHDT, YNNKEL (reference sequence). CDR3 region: CASSQGQGSYEQYF. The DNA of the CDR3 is TGTGCCAGCAGCCAAGGACAGGGTTCCTACGAGCAGTACTTC.

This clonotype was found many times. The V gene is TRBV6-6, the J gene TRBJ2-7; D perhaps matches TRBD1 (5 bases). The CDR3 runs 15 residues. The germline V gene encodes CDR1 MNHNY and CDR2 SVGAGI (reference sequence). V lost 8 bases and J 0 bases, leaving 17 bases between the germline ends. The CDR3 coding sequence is TGTGCCAGCGCACGCAGGGATCTTCCCTCCTACGAGCAGTACTTC. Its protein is CASARRDLPSYEQYF.

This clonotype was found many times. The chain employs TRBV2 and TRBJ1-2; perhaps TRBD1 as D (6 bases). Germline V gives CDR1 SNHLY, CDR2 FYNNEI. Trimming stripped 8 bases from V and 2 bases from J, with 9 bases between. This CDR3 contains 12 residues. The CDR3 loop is CASRTANYGYTF. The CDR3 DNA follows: TGTGCCAGCCGGACAGCCAACTATGGCTACACCTTC.

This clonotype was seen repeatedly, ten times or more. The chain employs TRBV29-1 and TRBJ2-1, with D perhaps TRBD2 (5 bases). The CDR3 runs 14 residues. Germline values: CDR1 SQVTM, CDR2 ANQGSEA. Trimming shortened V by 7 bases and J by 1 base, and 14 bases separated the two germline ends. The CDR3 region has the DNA TGCAGCGCCCGAGGGCAGTTTTCCTACAATGAGCAGTTCTTC. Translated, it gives CSARGQFSYNEQFF.

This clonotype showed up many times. The CDR3: CASSGGVGETQYF. In DNA, the CDR3 is TGTGCCAGCAGTGGGGGGGTAGGGGAGACCCAGTACTTC. The V gene is TRBV7-9, the J gene TRBJ2-5; 7 positions agree with TRBD2. The V gene's germline CDR1 is SEHNR and CDR2 FQNEAQ (reference sequence). Trimming removed 6 bases from V and 5 bases from J; junction bases left unmatched: 6. The CDR3 sequence is 13 residues long. The full variable domain, with the rest looked up from reference TRBV7-9 and TRBJ2-5, is DTGVSQNPRHKITKRGQNVTFRCDPISEHNRLYWYRQTLGQGPEFLTYFQNEAQLEKSRLLSDRFSAERPKGSFSTLEIQRTEQGDSAMYLCASSGGVGETQYFGPGTRLLVL.

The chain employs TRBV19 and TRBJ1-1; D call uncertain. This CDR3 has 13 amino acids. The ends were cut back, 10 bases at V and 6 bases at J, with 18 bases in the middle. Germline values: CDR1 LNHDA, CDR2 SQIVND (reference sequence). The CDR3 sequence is CATRATLRSEAFF. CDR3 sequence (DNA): TGTGCCACCAGAGCGACACTCCGTTCTGAAGCTTTCTTT.

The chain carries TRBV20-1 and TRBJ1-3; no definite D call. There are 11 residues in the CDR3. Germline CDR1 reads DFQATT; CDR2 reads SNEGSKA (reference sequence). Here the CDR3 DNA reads TGCAGCGCGACTCAACGTGGCACCATATATTTT. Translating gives CSATQRGTIYF.

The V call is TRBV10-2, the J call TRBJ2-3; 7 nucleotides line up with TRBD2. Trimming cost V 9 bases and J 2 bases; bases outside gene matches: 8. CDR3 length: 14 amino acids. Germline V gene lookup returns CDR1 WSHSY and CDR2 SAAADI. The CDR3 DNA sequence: TGCGCCAGTTCACCGGGACTAAACACAGATACGCAGTATTTT. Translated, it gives CASSPGLNTDTQYF.

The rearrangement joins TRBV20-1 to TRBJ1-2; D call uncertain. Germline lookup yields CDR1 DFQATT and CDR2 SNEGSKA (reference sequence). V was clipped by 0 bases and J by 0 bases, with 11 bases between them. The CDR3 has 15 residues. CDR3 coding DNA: TGCAGTGCTAGAGAAGGCCTCAGTCCTAACTATGGCTACACCTTC. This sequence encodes CSAREGLSPNYGYTF.

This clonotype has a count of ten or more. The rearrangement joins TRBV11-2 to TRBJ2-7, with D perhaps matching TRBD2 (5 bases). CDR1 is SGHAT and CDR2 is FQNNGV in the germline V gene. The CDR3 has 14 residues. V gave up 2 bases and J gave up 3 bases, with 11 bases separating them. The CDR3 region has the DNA TGTGCCAGCAGCTTAATGCCGGGAAACTACGAGCAGTACTTC. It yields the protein CASSLMPGNYEQYF.

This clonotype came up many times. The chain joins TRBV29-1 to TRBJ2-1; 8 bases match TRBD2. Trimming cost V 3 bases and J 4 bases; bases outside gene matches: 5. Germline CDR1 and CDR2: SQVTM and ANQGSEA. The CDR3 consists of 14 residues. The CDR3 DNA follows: TGCAGCGTTGATGGTAGCGGGGTTTACAATGAGCAGTTCTTC. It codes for CSVDGSGVYNEQFF.

The CDR3 DNA is TGCAGTGCCCGTCCAACCGGGACAGCTAACTATGGCTACACCTTC. It is translated as CSARPTGTANYGYTF. The chain uses TRBV20-1 and TRBJ1-2; 7 bases are shared with TRBD1. In germline, CDR1 is DFQATT, CDR2 SNEGSKA (reference sequence). The ends lost 6 bases at V and 0 bases at J; junction bases unmatched: 10. This CDR3 contains 15 residues.

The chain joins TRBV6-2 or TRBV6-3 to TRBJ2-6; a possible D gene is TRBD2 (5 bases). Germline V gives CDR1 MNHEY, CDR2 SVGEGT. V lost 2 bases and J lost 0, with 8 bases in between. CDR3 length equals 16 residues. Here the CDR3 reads CASSYLEGSGANVLTF. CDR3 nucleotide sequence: TGTGCCAGCAGTTACCTCGAGGGCTCTGGGGCCAACGTCCTGACTTTC.